This T cell receptor (beta chain) was documented in a study of shared clonotypes between healthy human individuals. An assay was performed, and its level was deep. The authors' processing: Filtering differed because ImmunoSEQ produced junction-only sequences that carried no quality scores. This table comes from immunoSEQ multiplex PCR, and its TCRdb copy is limited to in-frame clones, with some not included. That table furnishes V, J and clone size, whereas the DNA furnished D and trimming. The sample yields millions of clones, 85% to 95% seen once. V was clipped by 3 bases and J by 2 bases, with 14 bases between them. CDR1 and CDR2 (germline): SGHTA, FQGNSA. The CDR3 spans 16 residues.

The V call is TRBV7-2, the J call TRBJ1-3; D unclear. The TCR sequence derives from a young man in good health. Sequenced: naive CD4+ T cells sorted from blood. The subset was: CD45RA+ positively selected. The CDR3 DNA reads TGTGCCAGCAGCTTGGAACTAACAGCTACTGGAAACACCATATATTTT. Encoded protein: CASSLELTATGNTIYF.